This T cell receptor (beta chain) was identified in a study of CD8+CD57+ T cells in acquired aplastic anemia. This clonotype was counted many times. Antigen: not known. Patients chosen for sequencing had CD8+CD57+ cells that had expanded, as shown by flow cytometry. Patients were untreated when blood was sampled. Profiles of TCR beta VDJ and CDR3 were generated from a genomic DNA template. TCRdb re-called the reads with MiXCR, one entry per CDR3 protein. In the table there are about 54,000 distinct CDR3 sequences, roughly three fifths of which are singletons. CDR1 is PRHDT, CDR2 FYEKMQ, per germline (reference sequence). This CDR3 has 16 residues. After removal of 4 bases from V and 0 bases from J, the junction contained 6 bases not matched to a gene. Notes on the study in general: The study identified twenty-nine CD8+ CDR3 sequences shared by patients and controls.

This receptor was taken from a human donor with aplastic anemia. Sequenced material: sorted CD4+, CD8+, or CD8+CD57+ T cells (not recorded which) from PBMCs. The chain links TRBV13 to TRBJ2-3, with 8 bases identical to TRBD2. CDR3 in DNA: TGTGCCAGCAGCTCCCAGCGGGGGATTAGCACAGATACGCAGTATTTT. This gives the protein CASSSQRGISTDTQYF.